The 18 T cell receptor beta chains given below trace back to one sample, sequenced in a study of cytomegalovirus exposure and HLA in healthy donors. Researchers ran the PCR with 60 Vbeta and 13 Jbeta primers. Measured with immunoSEQ multiplex PCR; TCRdb has only the in-frame clones, and not every one. The table includes about 200,000 clones, 82% detected once. Material: PBMCs. The receptor set was obtained from a woman aged 50 to 60 in good health and CMV-seropositive.

The chain has TRBV27 and TRBJ2-3, with 14 positions matching TRBD2. The junction had 4 bases not matched to a gene; V was cut back by 4 bases and J by 4 bases. CDR1 and CDR2 (germline): MNHEY, SMNVEV (reference sequence). The length of the CDR3 is 16 residues. Here the CDR3 reads CASSSGTSGSSDTQYF. The CDR3, as DNA: TGTGCCAGCAGTTCCGGGACTAGCGGGAGTTCAGATACGCAGTATTTT.

The chain employs TRBV13 and TRBJ2-7, with 9 bases fitting TRBD2. CDR3 length: 16 residues. Germline CDR1 reads PRHDT; CDR2 reads FYEKMQ (reference sequence). V lost 5 bases to trimming and J lost 6 bases; unmatched junction nucleotides: 14. This chain's CDR3 is CASSPTGTSIYSEQYF. The CDR3, as DNA: TGTGCCAGCAGCCCCACCGGGACTAGCATTTATAGCGAGCAGTACTTC.

To note about this clone: One end of the junction fails to match germline, which may point to a read error. The CDR3 DNA follows: TGTTCCAGCAGCTCAACGACAGGGTATTCACCCCTCCACTTT. Its protein product is CSSSSTTGYSPLHF. The genes are TRBV7-9 and TRBJ1-6, with TRBD1 matching 7 bases. The CDR3 runs to 14 residues. Germline CDR1 and CDR2: SEHNR and FQNEAQ (reference sequence).

This clone was recorded a few times. The V and J genes are TRBV5-1 and TRBJ2-5, with a tentative D call TRBD2 (7 bases). CDR3 length: 15 amino acids. Trimming pared 2 bases from V and 4 bases from J, leaving 15 bases between. Germline values: CDR1 SGHRS, CDR2 YFSETQ. CDR3 nucleotide sequence: TGCGCCAGCAGCTTCCTAGGGGGGGTAGGAGAGACCCAGTACTTC. It codes for CASSFLGGVGETQYF.

The chain has TRBV19 and TRBJ2-2, with D possibly TRBD2 on 5 matching bases. V gave up 1 base and J gave up 0 bases, with 12 bases separating them. Per germline, CDR1 LNHDA and CDR2 SQIVND (reference sequence). CDR3 length equals 17 residues. As DNA, the CDR3 is TGTGCCAGTAGTATAGTCCGGCTAGCCGCGAACACCGGGGAGCTGTTTTTT. Its protein product is CASSIVRLAANTGELFF. The full variable domain, with the rest looked up from reference TRBV19 and TRBJ2-2, is DGGITQSPKYLFRKEGQNVTLSCEQNLNHDAMYWYRQDPGQGLRLIYYSQIVNDFQKGDIAEGYSVSREKKESFPLTVTSAQKNPTAFYLCASSIVRLAANTGELFFGEGSRLTVL.

V usage is TRBV29-1 and J usage is TRBJ2-1; D remains unclear. Germline loops: CDR1 SQVTM, CDR2 ANQGSEA. The CDR3 has 15 residues. V was clipped by 2 bases and J by 0 bases, with 11 bases between them. The CDR3 bases are TGCAGCGTTGAATCTGGTGCCAGCTCCTACAATGAGCAGTTCTTC. This translates into CSVESGASSYNEQFF.

CDR3 sequence (DNA): TGTGCCATCAGGACTAGCGGGGGGAACTACGAGCAGTACTTC. It specifies CAIRTSGGNYEQYF. The chain links TRBV10-3 to TRBJ2-7; 13 bases are a match to TRBD2. V gave up 6 bases and J gave up 3 bases; unmatched junction bases: 2. This CDR3 region has 14 residues. Germline loops: CDR1 ENHRY, CDR2 SYGVKD.

A word on this clone: One end of the junction does not line up with germline, which may come from a read error. J is TRBJ2-4 and V is TRBV30; D call uncertain. The length of the CDR3 is 12 residues. The germline CDR1 and CDR2 sequences are GTSNPN and SVGIG (reference sequence). CDR3 in DNA: TGTGCCTGGAGTGTAGCTGGAAACAGTCAGTACTTC. The encoded protein is CAWSVAGNSQYF. The full variable domain, with the rest looked up from reference TRBV30 and TRBJ2-4, is SQTIHQWPATLVQPVGSPLSLECTVEGTSNPNLYWYRQAAGRGLQLLFYSVGIGQISSEVPQNLSASRPQDRQFILSSKKLLLSDSGFYLCAWSVAGNSQYFGAGTRLSVL.

The chain uses TRBV7-8 and TRBJ1-2; TRBD1 matches at 8 bases. The trim removed 3 bases at V and 8 bases at J, leaving 8 bases unmatched. This CDR3 contains 14 residues. Germline V gives CDR1 SGHVS, CDR2 FQNEAQ. The DNA of the CDR3 is TGTGCCAGCAGCTTTTCAACAGGGGGAGGAGGCTACACCTTC. Residues: CASSFSTGGGGYTF.

The chain recombines TRBV20-1 with TRBJ2-1, with 7 bases aligning to TRBD2. Losses at the gene ends were 5 bases for V and 12 bases for J; bases not matched to a gene: 4. Germline CDR1 DFQATT, CDR2 SNEGSKA (reference sequence). The CDR3 is 10 residues long. CDR3 DNA sequence: TGCAGTGCTGTCCGGGGGGTGCAGTTCTTC. Amino acid sequence: CSAVRGVQFF.

This CDR3 is CASGAGSSYNEQFF. The CDR3 DNA follows: TGTGCCAGCGGAGCTGGAAGCTCCTACAATGAGCAGTTCTTC. This chain links TRBV7-2 with TRBJ2-1; D remains ambiguous. This CDR3 is built from 14 residues. The V end was cut by 8 bases, the J end by 0 bases, with 11 bases between. Per the germline V gene, CDR1 is SGHTA and CDR2 is FQGNSA.

The gene calls are TRBV19 and TRBJ1-5; the match to TRBD1 covers 10 bases. The CDR3 consists of 14 residues. The trim removed 10 bases at V and 10 bases at J, leaving 13 bases unmatched. Germline V CDR1 and CDR2: LNHDA, SQIVND (reference sequence). The CDR3 DNA follows: TGTGCCACAAACAAACCGGGACAGGGGAGCCCCCAGCATTTT. Translating gives CATNKPGQGSPQHF.

The V call is TRBV27, the J call TRBJ2-7, with a possible D match to TRBD1 (5 bases). The V and J ends lost 2 bases and 0 bases respectively, with 5 bases between them. This CDR3 spans 13 amino acids. Germline values: CDR1 MNHEY, CDR2 SMNVEV (reference sequence). Written as DNA, the CDR3 is TGTGCCAGCAGTTTAGGGGCCTCCTACGAGCAGTACTTC. It is translated as CASSLGASYEQYF.

This rearrangement joins TRBV5-1 to TRBJ2-7; a weak D match, TRBD1 (6 bases). This CDR3 has 17 residues. The germline V gene encodes CDR1 SGHRS and CDR2 YFSETQ. Trimming removed 0 bases from V and 0 bases from J, with 16 bases in between. This CDR3 is CASSLAPRGRLSYEQYF. The DNA for the CDR3 is TGCGCCAGCAGCTTGGCCCCCAGGGGCAGGCTCTCCTACGAGCAGTACTTC.

The J gene is TRBJ2-5, the V gene TRBV27, with D tentatively TRBD2 (6 bases). V lost 6 bases and J lost 4, with 12 bases in between. The germline CDR1 and CDR2 sequences are MNHEY and SMNVEV (reference sequence). The CDR3 runs to 13 residues. As DNA, the CDR3 is TGTGCCAGCAGATGGAGGGGATCAGAGACCCAGTACTTC. This translates into CASRWRGSETQYF.

The chain uses TRBV7-2 and TRBJ1-3; TRBD1 matches 7 bases. From germline, CDR1 is SGHTA and CDR2 FQGNSA. The CDR3 runs 14 residues. The ends lost 5 bases at V and 4 bases at J; junction bases unmatched: 5. As DNA, the CDR3 is TGTGCCAGCAGCGTTCGGACAGGCGGAAACACCATATATTTT. This encodes CASSVRTGGNTIYF.

The chain links TRBV5-1 to TRBJ2-3; TRBD2 aligns across 9 bases. The CDR3 totals 15 residues. Unmatched junction bases numbered 4, after V lost 4 bases and J lost 1 base. The germline gives CDR1 SGHRS, CDR2 YFSETQ. The DNA of the CDR3 is TGCGCCAGCAGCCTTAGCGGGAGAGGCACAGATACGCAGTATTTT. Amino acids: CASSLSGRGTDTQYF.

The V gene is TRBV27, the J gene TRBJ2-1; D may be TRBD2 (6 bases). Trimming removed 6 bases from V and 0 bases from J, with 12 bases in between. Germline lookup yields CDR1 MNHEY and CDR2 SMNVEV (reference sequence). This CDR3 has 15 amino acids. The CDR3 nucleotides are TGTGCCAGCAGCCTTCTGGGGGGCTCCTACAATGAGCAGTTCTTC. Translating gives CASSLLGGSYNEQFF.